The present TCR beta chain was sequenced within a study of T cells expressing NK-cell markers. TCRdb re-called the 5' RACE reads and shows each CDR3 protein once, DNA omitted. In all, the sample yields hundreds of thousands of distinct CDR3 sequences. Germline V gene data show CDR1 as MNHEY and CDR2 as SVGEGT. This CDR3 has 16 residues. V usage is TRBV6-2 or TRBV6-3 and J usage is TRBJ2-7; no DNA is available, so the TRBD1 call from TCRdb remains unchecked. The sequence was obtained from a man younger than 35 in good health. What was sequenced was blood T cells: a sorted CD56 or NKG2C T cell subset, CD4+ or CD8+ T cells, or bulk PBMC T cells (not recorded which). This CDR3 reads CASSYATPGQAYEQYF.